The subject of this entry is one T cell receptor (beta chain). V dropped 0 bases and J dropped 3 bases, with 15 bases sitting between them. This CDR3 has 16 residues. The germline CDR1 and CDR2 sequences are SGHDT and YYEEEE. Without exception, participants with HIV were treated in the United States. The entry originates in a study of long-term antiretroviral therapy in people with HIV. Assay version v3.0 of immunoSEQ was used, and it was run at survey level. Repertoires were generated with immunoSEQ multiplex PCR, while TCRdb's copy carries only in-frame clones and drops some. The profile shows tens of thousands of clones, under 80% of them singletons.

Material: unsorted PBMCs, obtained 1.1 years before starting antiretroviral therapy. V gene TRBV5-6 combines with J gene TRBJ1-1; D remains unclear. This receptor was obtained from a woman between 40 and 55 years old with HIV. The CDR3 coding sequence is TGTGCCAGCAGCTTGGCGAGGGTAAGCTGGGACACTGAAGCTTTCTTT. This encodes CASSLARVSWDTEAFF.